Shown below are 8 T cell receptor beta chains from a single sample sequenced in a study of shared clonotypes between healthy human individuals. Only in-frame clones appear in the TCRdb table, and some are missing; sequencing was by immunoSEQ multiplex PCR. The table includes about 2.4 million clones, 93% detected once. Source material: naive CD4+ T cells from PBMCs. As to subset: CD45RA+ positively selected. The receptors come from a young man in good health. Some clones in this sample may be carry-over from other donors' samples.

J is TRBJ2-7 and V is TRBV5-1; 8 positions agree with TRBD1. This CDR3 spans 14 amino acids. V lost 2 bases to trimming and J lost 6 bases; unmatched junction nucleotides: 7. Germline CDR1 is SGHRS and CDR2 is YFSETQ. CDR3 in amino acids: CASSLAGGSGEQYF. The CDR3 region has the DNA TGCGCCAGCAGCTTAGCAGGGGGCTCAGGCGAGCAGTACTTC.

The chain has TRBV9 and TRBJ2-7, with D possibly TRBD1 on 8 matching bases. CDR3 length equals 15 residues. V was clipped by 4 bases and J by 3 bases, with 17 bases between them. CDR1 SGDLS and CDR2 YYNGEE come from the germline V gene. The CDR3 protein is CASSPGGDRLYEQYF. The DNA of the CDR3 is TGTGCCAGCAGCCCAGGGGGGGACAGGCTCTACGAGCAGTACTTC.

Only one count was recorded for this clone. One end of the junction is discordant with germline, which a read error may explain. V is TRBV27 and J is TRBJ2-7; D gene unclear. This CDR3 has 10 residues. Germline CDR1 is MNHEY and CDR2 is SMNVEV (reference sequence). The CDR3 region has the DNA TGTGCCAGCAGTTCGAGCCACGGTTGCTTC. This encodes CASSSSHGCF.

V usage is TRBV4-3 and J usage is TRBJ2-1; D unresolved. The ends were cut back, 1 base at V and 10 bases at J, with 14 bases in the middle. The CDR3 consists of 14 residues. CDR1 and CDR2 from the germline V gene are LGHNA and YSLEER. The CDR3 is CASSQGRSTAEQFF. DNA of the CDR3: TGCGCCAGCAGCCAAGGAAGGTCAACAGCGGAGCAGTTCTTC.

About this clone: At the DNA level, this CDR3 is encoded by other sequences in the same sample as well. V gene TRBV28 combines with J gene TRBJ2-7, with a tentative D call TRBD1 (5 bases). There are 14 residues in the CDR3. V lost 5 bases and J 3 bases, leaving 14 bases between the germline ends. Germline V gives CDR1 MDHEN, CDR2 SYDVKM. CDR3 residues: CASSPPQGRYEQYF. DNA of the CDR3: TGTGCCAGCAGTCCACCCCAGGGTCGCTACGAGCAGTACTTC.

The gene calls are TRBV5-1 and TRBJ2-6; 13 positions agree with TRBD2. CDR3 length: 19 amino acids. Trimming cost V 4 bases and J 1 base; bases outside gene matches: 8. CDR1 and CDR2 from the germline V gene are SGHRS and YFSETQ. For the CDR3, the DNA is TGCGCCAGCAGCCCAGGACTAGCGGGAGCCTCATCTGGGGCCAACGTCCTGACTTTC. Its protein is CASSPGLAGASSGANVLTF. The full variable domain, completed using reference TRBV5-1 and TRBJ2-6, is KAGVTQTPRYLIKTRGQQVTLSCSPISGHRSVSWYQQTPGQGLQFLFEYFSETQRNKGNFPGRFSGRQFSNSRSEMNVSTLELGDSALYLCASSPGLAGASSGANVLTFGAGSRLTVL.

The CDR3, as DNA: TGTGCCAGCAGTTTCAACCGGAGGGCTGGTGCGAATGAGCAGTTCTTC. Translated, it gives CASSFNRRAGANEQFF. This chain links TRBV28 with TRBJ2-1; D possibly corresponds to TRBD2 (6 bases). The CDR3 runs 16 residues. V was trimmed by 3 bases and J by 7 bases, leaving 19 bases between them. Germline assignment: CDR1 MDHEN and CDR2 SYDVKM.

This clone was seen a few times. The rearrangement uses TRBV6-1 and TRBJ1-1; the D is unclear. This CDR3 spans 12 amino acids. Trimming stripped 6 bases from V and 4 bases from J, with 9 bases between. The germline CDR1 and CDR2 sequences are MNHNS and SASEGT. The CDR3 protein is CASSGVFTEAFF. The DNA for the CDR3 is TGTGCCAGCAGCGGGGTTTTCACTGAAGCTTTCTTT.